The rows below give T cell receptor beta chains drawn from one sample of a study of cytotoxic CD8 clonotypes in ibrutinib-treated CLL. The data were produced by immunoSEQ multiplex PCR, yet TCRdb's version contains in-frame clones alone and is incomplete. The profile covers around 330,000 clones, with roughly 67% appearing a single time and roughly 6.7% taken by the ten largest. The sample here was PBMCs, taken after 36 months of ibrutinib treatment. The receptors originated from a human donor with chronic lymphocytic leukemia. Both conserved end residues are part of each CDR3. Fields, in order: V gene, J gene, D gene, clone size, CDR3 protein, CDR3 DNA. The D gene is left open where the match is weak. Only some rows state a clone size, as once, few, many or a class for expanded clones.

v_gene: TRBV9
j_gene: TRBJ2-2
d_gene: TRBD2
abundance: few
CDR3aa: CASSPRTSGTGELFF
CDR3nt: TGTGCCAGCAGCCCTAGGACTAGCGGCACCGGGGAGCTGTTTTTT

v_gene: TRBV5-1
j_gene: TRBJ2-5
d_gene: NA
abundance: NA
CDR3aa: CASSWGDKQTKETQYF
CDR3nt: TGCGCCAGCAGCTGGGGGGACAAACAGACTAAAGAGACCCAGTACTTC

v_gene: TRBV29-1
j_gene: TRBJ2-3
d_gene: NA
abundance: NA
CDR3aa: CSVDRSTDTQYF
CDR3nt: TGCAGCGTTGACAGGAGCACAGATACGCAGTATTTT

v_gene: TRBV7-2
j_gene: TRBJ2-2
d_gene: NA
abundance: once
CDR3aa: CASSLGTYTGGELFF
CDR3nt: TGTGCCAGCAGCTTAGGGACTTACACCGGCGGGGAGCTGTTTTTT

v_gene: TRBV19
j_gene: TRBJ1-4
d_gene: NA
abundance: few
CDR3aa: CASSIDSGLNEKLFF
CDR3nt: TGTGCCAGTAGTATCGACAGCGGCCTTAATGAAAAACTGTTTTTT

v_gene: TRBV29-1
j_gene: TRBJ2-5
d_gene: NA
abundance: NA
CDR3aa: CSVERDLQETQYF
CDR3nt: TGCAGCGTTGAACGGGACCTCCAAGAGACCCAGTACTTC

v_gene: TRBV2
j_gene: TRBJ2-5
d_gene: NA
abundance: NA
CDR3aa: CASSTTDHRETQYF
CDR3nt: TGTGCCAGCAGTACGACGGACCACCGGGAGACCCAGTACTTC

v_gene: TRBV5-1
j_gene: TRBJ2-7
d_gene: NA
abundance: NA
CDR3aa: CASSYETSVLGEQYF
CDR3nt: TGCGCCAGCAGCTACGAGACTAGTGTTTTGGGTGAGCAGTACTTC

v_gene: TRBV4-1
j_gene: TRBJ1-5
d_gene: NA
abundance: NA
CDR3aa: CASSQEYWAGAPQPQHF
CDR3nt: TGCGCCAGCAGCCAAGAGTATTGGGCAGGGGCTCCTCAGCCCCAGCATTTT

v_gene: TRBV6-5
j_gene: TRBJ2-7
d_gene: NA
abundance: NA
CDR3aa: CASSPRGYEQYF
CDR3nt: TGTGCCAGCAGTCCCCGTGGTTACGAGCAGTACTTC

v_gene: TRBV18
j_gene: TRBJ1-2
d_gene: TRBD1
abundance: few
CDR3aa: CATRTGGLYGYTF
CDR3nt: TGTGCCACCCGGACAGGGGGCCTGTATGGCTACACCTTC

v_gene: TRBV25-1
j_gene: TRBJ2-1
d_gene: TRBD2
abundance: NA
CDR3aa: CASSVKRGAFHNEQFF
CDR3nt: TGTGCCAGCAGTGTTAAGCGGGGGGCCTTTCACAATGAGCAGTTCTTC

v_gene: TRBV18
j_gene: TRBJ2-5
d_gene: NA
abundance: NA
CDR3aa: CASSPSAGDETQYF
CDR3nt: TGTGCCAGCTCACCATCGGCCGGGGACGAGACCCAGTACTTC

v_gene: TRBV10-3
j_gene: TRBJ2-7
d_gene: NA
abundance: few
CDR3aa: CAISTSYEQYF
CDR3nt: TGTGCCATCAGTACGTCCTACGAGCAGTACTTC

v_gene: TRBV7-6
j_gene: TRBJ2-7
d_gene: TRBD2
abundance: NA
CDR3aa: CASSLTPAGVNYEQYF
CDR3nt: TGTGCCAGCAGCTTGACCCCAGCGGGAGTAAACTACGAGCAGTACTTC

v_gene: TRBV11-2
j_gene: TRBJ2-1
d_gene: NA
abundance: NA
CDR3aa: CASNPPGLAYNEQFF
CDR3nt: TGTGCCAGCAACCCCCCGGGCCTAGCCTACAATGAGCAGTTCTTC

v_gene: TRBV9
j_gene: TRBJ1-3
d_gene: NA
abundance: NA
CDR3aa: CASSAPIPGGVNTIYF
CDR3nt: TGTGCCAGCAGCGCCCCTATCCCTGGAGGAGTGAACACCATATATTTT

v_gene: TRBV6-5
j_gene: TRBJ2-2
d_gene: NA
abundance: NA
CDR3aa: CASSSASTAGELFF
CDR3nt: TGTGCCAGCAGTTCTGCATCGACAGCTGGGGAGCTGTTTTTT

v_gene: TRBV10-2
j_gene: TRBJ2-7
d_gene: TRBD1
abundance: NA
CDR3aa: CASRNRDRGDEQYF
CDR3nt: TGCGCCAGCAGGAATCGGGACAGGGGGGACGAGCAGTACTTC

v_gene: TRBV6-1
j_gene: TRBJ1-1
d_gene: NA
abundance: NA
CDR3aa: CASSHFPPRDTEAFF
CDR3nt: TGTGCCAGCAGTCACTTTCCCCCCCGGGACACTGAAGCTTTCTTT

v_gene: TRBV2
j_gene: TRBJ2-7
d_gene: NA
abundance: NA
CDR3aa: CASSDARPYEQYF
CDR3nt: TGTGCCAGCAGTGATGCCCGACCCTACGAGCAGTACTTC

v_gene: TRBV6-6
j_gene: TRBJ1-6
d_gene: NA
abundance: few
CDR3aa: CASSYELGNSPLHF
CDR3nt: TGTGCCAGCAGTTACGAGTTGGGTAATTCACCCCTCCACTTT

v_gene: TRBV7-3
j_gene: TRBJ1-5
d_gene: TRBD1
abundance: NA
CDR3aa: CASSTRTGLRQPQHF
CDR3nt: TGTGCCAGCAGCACCCGGACAGGGTTGAGGCAGCCCCAGCATTTT

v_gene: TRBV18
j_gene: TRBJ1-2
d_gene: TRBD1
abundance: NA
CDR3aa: CASSPYGTASYGYTF
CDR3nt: TGTGCCAGCTCACCGTACGGGACAGCCTCCTATGGCTACACCTTC

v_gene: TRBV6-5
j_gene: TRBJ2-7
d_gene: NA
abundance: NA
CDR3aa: CASSYSRQGVYEQYF
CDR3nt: TGTGCCAGCAGTTACTCCCGGCAGGGCGTCTACGAGCAGTACTTC

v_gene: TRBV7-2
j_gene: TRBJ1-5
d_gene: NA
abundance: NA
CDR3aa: CASSLGGGGQPQHF
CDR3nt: TGTGCCAGCAGCTTAGGAGGGGGGGGTCAGCCCCAGCATTTT

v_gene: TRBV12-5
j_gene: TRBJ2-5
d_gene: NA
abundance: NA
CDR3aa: CASGLGPGREETQYF
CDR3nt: TGTGCTAGTGGTTTGGGCCCGGGCAGGGAAGAGACCCAGTACTTC

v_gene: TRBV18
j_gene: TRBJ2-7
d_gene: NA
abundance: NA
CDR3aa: CASSPLTGAGLYEQYF
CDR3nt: TGTGCCAGCTCACCACTAACGGGGGCGGGTCTCTACGAGCAGTACTTC

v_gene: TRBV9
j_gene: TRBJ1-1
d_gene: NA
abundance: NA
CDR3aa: CASSVAEGETAQAFF
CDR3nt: TGTGCCAGCAGCGTAGCCGAGGGGGAAACCGCTCAAGCTTTCTTT

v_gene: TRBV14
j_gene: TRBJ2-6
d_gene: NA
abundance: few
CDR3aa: CASSQQEYLSGANVLTF
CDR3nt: TGTGCCAGCAGCCAGCAGGAATATTTGTCTGGGGCCAACGTCCTGACTTTC

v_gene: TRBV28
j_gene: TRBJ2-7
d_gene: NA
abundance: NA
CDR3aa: CASSLATGSYYEQYF
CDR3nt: TGTGCCAGCAGTTTGGCTACAGGATCATATTACGAGCAGTACTTC

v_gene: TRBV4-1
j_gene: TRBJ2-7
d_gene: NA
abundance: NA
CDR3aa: CASSQDIRDSFAYEQYF
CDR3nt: TGCGCCAGCAGCCAAGATATCAGGGATTCGTTCGCCTACGAGCAGTACTTC

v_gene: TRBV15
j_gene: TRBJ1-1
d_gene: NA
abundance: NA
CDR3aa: CATSSPSPTLAFF
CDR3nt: TGTGCCACCAGCTCCCCGTCCCCCACTCTAGCTTTCTTT

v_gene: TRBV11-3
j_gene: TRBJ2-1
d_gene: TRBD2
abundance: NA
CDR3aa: CASSLTLATSVKFF
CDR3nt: TGTGCCAGCAGCTTAACCCTGGCGACTAGCGTGAAGTTCTTC

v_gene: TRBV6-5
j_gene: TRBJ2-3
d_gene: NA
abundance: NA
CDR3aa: CASSYLMVGATDTQYF
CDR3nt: TGTGCCAGCAGTTACTTGATGGTTGGGGCCACAGATACGCAGTATTTT

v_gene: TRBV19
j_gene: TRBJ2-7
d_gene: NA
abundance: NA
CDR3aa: CASSIVRRSYEQYF
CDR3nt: TGTGCCAGTAGTATCGTCAGAAGGTCCTACGAGCAGTACTTC

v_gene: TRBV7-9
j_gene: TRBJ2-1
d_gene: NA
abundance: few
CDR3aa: CASSFLSREQFF
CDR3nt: TGTGCCAGCAGCTTCCTTAGCCGTGAGCAGTTCTTC

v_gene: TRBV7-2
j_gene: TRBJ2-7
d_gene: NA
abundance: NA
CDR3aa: CASSLGPPNEQYF
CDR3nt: TGTGCCAGCAGCTTAGGACCACCGAACGAGCAGTACTTC

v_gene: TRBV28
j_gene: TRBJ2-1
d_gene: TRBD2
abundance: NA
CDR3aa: CASSSPGLAGVVQFF
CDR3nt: TGTGCCAGCAGTTCTCCCGGGCTAGCGGGAGTGGTGCAGTTCTTC

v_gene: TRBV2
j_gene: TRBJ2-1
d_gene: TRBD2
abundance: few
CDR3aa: CASSEAFGLAGLNEQFF
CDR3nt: TGTGCCAGCAGTGAAGCTTTTGGACTAGCGGGACTTAATGAGCAGTTCTTC

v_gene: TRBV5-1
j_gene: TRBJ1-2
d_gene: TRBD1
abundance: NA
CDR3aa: CASSLETGAYGYTF
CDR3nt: TGCGCCAGCAGCTTGGAGACAGGGGCCTATGGCTACACCTTC

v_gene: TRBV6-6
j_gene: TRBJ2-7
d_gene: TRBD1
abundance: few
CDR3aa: CASSYNRGYEQYF
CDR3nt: TGTGCCAGCAGTTACAACAGGGGCTACGAGCAGTACTTC

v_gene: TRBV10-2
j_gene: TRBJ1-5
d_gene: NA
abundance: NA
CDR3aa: CASSEGGGQPQHF
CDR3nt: TGCGCCAGCAGTGAGGGAGGGGGTCAGCCCCAGCATTTT

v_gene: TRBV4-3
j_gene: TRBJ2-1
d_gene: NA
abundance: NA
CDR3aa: CASSPTPDKEQFF
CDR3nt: TGCGCCAGCAGCCCCACCCCGGACAAAGAGCAGTTCTTC

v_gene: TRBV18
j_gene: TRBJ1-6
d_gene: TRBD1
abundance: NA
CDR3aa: CASSQDRANSPLHF
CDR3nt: TGTGCCAGCTCACAAGACAGGGCGAACTCACCCCTCCACTTT

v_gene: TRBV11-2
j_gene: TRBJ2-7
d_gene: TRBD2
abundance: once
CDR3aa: CASSSTPRGGIYEQYF
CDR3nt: TGTGCCAGCAGCTCGACCCCCCGGGGGGGAATTTACGAGCAGTACTTC

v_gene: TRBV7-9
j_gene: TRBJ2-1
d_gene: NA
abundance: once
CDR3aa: CASSLGSPSMNEQFF
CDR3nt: TGTGCCAGCAGCTTAGGAAGCCCATCGATGAATGAGCAGTTCTTC

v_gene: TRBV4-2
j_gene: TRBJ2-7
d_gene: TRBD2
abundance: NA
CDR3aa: CASSPGGIGYEQYF
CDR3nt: TGTGCCAGCAGCCCGGGGGGGATCGGCTACGAGCAGTACTTC